This TCR beta chain comes out of a study of CD8 T cells in Susac syndrome. Study as a whole: Susac syndrome patients were untreated, on corticosteroids with some adding intravenous immunoglobulin, or on intravenous immunoglobulin only. Study observations and caveats: The CD4+ T cell repertoires in Susac syndrome did not show any clonal expansion.

Random hexamers were used to reverse transcribe the RNA input (roughly 0.5 to 1 ug). TCRdb re-called the immunoSEQ multiplex PCR reads with MiXCR, one entry per CDR3 protein. Counted here are about 170,000 distinct CDR3 sequences, approximately 95% occurring once; the ten biggest clones make up about 0.13%. The study sequenced TCR beta in blood CD8+ and CD4+ T cells. This CDR3 has 13 amino acids. Trimming pared 2 bases from V and 4 bases from J, leaving 9 bases between. Germline loops: CDR1 GTSNPN, CDR2 SVGIG (reference sequence). A word on this clonotype: No antigen is known for it.

Sequencing used CD4+ T cells from PBMCs. The source of this sequence is a human donor with Susac syndrome. The J gene is TRBJ1-5, the V gene TRBV30; D is perhaps TRBD1 (5 bases). CDR3: CAWSLKGNQPQHF. CDR3 sequence (DNA): TGTGCCTGGAGTCTGAAGGGGAATCAGCCCCAGCATTTT.